This T cell receptor beta chain was profiled in a study of blood T cell repertoires in COVID-19. With regard to this clone: Germline is not matched at one junction end, which may reflect a read error.

The data were produced by immunoSEQ multiplex PCR, yet TCRdb's version contains in-frame clones alone and is incomplete. The table shows approximately 80,000 clones, with over 75% occurring only once. This receptor was obtained from a woman aged 80 or over with COVID-19, enrolled during active disease. The specimen was peripheral blood.

The CDR3 bases are TGCGCCAGCAGCTATCCTAGCGGGAGGGTGACAGCTACGCAGTATTTT. Amino acids: CASSYPSGRVTATQYF. The chain uses TRBV5-1 and TRBJ2-3; 12 bases agree with TRBD2. The CDR3 sequence is 16 residues long. Germline assignment: CDR1 SGHRS and CDR2 YFSETQ.